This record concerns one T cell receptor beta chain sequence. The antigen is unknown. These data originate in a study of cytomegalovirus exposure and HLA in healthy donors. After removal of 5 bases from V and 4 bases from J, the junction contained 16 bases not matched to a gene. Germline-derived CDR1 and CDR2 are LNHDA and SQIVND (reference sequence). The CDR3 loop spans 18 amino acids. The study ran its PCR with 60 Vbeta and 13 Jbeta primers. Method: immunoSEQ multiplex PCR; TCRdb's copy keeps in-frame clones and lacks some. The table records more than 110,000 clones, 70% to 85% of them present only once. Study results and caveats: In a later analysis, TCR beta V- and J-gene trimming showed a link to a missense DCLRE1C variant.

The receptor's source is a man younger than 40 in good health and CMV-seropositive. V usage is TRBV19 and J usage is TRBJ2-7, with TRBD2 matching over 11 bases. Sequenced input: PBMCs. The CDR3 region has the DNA TGTGCCAGTAGTCCCATCAGGGGGGGACTAGCGGCTCGGTACGAGCAGTACTTC. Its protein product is CASSPIRGGLAARYEQYF.